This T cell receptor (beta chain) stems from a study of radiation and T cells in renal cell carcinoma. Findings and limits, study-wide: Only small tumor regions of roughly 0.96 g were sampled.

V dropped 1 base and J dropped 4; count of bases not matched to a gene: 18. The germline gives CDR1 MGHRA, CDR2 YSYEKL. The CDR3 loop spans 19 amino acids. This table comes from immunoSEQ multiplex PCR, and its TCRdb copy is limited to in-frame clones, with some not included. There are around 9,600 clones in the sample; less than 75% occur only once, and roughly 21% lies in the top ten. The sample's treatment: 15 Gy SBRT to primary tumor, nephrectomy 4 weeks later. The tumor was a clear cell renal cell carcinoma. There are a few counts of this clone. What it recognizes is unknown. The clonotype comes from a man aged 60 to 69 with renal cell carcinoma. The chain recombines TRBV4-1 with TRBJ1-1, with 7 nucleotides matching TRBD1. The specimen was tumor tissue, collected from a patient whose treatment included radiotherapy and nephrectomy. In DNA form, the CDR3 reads TGCGCCAGCAGCCAAGTAGGGGGTCCCAGACAGGGAAAGGGCACTGAAGCTTTCTTT. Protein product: CASSQVGGPRQGKGTEAFF.